The clone carrying this T cell receptor (beta chain) was detected only once. The target antigen is unknown. Assay used: immunoSEQ multiplex PCR; TCRdb lists only in-frame clones, some missing. The table lists about 15,000 clones, around 70% of them singletons. This sample is part of a study of somatic mutations in cytotoxic T cells in rheumatoid arthritis. Across the study: Patient blood, which was peripheral blood collected as 30 ml EDTA, was drawn right after diagnosis and before any treatment started. Study results and limitations: The targets (antigens) of the expanded CD8+ clones were not known. A significant difference in CD8+ T-cell clonality was not found between rheumatoid arthritis patients and age-matched healthy controls.

The CDR3 is 14 residues long. The ends were cut back, 3 bases at V and 7 bases at J, with 13 bases in the middle. CDR1 and CDR2 (germline): SGDLS, YYNGEE. Positive magnetic bead selection isolated CD4+ and CD8+ cells, and flow cytometry checked purity. Sequencing input: CD8+ T cells sorted from blood. The chain combines TRBV9 with TRBJ2-2; D gene unclear. This TCR was recovered from an adult with rheumatoid arthritis. The CDR3 DNA reads as TGTGCCAGCAGCGGACCCGATCGCGGCGGGGAGCTGTTTTTT. Amino acid sequence: CASSGPDRGGELFF.